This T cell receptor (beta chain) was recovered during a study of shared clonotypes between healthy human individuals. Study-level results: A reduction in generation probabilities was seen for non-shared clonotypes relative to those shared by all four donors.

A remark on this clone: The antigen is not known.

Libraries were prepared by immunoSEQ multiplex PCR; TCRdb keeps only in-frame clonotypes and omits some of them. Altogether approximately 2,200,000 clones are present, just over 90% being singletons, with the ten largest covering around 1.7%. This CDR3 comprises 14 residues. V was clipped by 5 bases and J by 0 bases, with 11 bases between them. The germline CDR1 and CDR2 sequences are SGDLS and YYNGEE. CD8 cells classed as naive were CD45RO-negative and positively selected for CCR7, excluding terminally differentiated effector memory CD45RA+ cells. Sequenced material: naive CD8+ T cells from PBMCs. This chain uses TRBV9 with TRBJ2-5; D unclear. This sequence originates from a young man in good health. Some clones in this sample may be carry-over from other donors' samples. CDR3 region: CASSPAEYQETQYF. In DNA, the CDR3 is TGTGCCAGCAGTCCCGCAGAGTACCAAGAGACCCAGTACTTC.